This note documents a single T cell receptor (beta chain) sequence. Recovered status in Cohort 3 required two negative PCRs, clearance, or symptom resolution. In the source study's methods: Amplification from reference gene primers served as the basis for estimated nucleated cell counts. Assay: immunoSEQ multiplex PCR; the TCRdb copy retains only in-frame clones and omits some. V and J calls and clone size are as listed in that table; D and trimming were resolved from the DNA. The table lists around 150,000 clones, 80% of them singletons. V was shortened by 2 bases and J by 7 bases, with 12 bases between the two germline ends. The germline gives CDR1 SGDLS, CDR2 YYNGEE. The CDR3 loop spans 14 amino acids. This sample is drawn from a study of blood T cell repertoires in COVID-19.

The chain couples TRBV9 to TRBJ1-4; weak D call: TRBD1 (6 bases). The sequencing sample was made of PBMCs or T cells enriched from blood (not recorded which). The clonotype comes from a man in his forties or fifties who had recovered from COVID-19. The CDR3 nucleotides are TGTGCCAGCAGCGTCGGTTCAGGGGCTGAAAAACTGTTTTTT. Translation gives CASSVGSGAEKLFF.